This record concerns one T cell receptor beta chain sequence. Assay: immunoSEQ multiplex PCR; the TCRdb copy retains only in-frame clones and omits some. The data contain under 90,000 clones, about 92% of them singletons. This entry is derived from a study of T cell changes during pregnancy in multiple sclerosis. V gave up 2 bases and J gave up 2 bases, with 14 bases separating them. CDR1 and CDR2 from the germline V gene are SQVTM and ANQGSEA. CDR3 length: 15 residues. The chain joins TRBV29-1 to TRBJ2-3; D is possibly TRBD2 (5 bases). The TCR was taken from a female donor in good health, enrolled as a control in a pregnancy study. The specimen comprised peripheral blood, sampled in the second trimester of pregnancy. CDR3 bases: TGCAGCGTTGAACCCGACTACAAACTCACAGATACGCAGTATTTT. This gives the protein CSVEPDYKLTDTQYF.